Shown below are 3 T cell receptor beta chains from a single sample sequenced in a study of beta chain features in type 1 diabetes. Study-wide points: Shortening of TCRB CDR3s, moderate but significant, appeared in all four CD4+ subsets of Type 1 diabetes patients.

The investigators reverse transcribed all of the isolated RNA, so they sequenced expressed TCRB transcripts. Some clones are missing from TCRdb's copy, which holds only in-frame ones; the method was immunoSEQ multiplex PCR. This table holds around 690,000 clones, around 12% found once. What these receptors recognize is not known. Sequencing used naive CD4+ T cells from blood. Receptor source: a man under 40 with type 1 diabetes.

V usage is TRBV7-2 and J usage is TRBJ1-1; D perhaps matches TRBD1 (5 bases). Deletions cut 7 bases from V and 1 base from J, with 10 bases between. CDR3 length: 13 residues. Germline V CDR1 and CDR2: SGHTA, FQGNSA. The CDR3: CASNHDRNTEAFF. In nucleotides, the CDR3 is TGTGCCAGCAACCACGACAGGAACACTGAAGCTTTCTTT.

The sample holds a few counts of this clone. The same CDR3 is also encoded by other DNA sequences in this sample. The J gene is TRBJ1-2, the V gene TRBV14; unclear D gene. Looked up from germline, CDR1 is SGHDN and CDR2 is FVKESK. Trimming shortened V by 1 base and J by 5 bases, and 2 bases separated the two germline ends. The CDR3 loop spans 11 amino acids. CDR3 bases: TGTGCCAGCAGCCAAGGATATGGCTACACCTTC. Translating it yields CASSQGYGYTF.

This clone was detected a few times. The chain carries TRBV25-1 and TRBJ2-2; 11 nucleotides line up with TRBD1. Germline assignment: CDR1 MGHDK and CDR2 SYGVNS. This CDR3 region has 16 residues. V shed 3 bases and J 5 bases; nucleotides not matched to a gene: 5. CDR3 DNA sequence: TGTGCCAGCAGTGACCTGGGACAGGGGGAAACCGGGGAGCTGTTTTTT. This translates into CASSDLGQGETGELFF.